The clone carrying this T cell receptor (beta chain) occurred a few times. This entry is derived from a study of blood T cell repertoires in COVID-19. Trimming shortened V by 4 bases and J by 3 bases, and 11 bases separated the two germline ends. Per the germline V gene, CDR1 is MNHNY and CDR2 is SVGAGI (reference sequence). The CDR3 covers 14 residues. Sequencing used immunoSEQ multiplex PCR; TCRdb keeps in-frame clones, though not all of them. The table lists 120,000 or so clones, around 70% of them singletons. The J gene is TRBJ2-3, the V gene TRBV6-6; TRBD2 might be the D (6 bases). This clonotype was obtained from a man between 60 and 75 years old with acute or convalescent COVID-19. Source material: peripheral blood. This CDR3 is CASSWGTGTDTQYF. As DNA, the CDR3 is TGTGCCAGCAGTTGGGGGACTGGAACAGATACGCAGTATTTT.